This entry is about one T cell receptor (beta chain). Antigen unknown. This record comes from a study of T cell repertoires in cytomegalovirus infection. Study results and limitations: The study found HLA-C-restricted CMV-specific TCR beta clonotypes dominating the ex vivo response.

TCRdb recomputed calls from the reads with MiXCR, one row per CDR3 protein. Of some 920,000 distinct CDR3 sequences listed, about a third were seen once; the top ten hold around an eighth. Germline values: CDR1 KGHDR, CDR2 SFDVKD. Trimming stripped 8 bases from V and 1 base from J, with 11 bases between. The CDR3 covers 14 residues. This chain uses TRBV24-1 with TRBJ2-4, with D tentatively TRBD2 (6 bases). The sequence was obtained from a human donor in good health (CMV status not recorded). Some clones in this sample may be carry-over from other donors' samples. The material sequenced was cultured CD8+ T cells from PBMCs, taken from culture after CMV antigen stimulation. This CDR3 reads CATTGGSAKNIQYF. As DNA, the CDR3 is TGTGCCACCACCGGGGGATCGGCCAAAAACATTCAGTACTTC.